Included here is one T cell receptor beta chain sequence, with context. Its cognate antigen has yet to be identified. No much larger clone is present one base from it, and per-base qualities are unavailable. The sample belongs to a study of blood T cell repertoires in COVID-19 (TCRdb year 2020). Regarding the study in general: Collaborator samples came from the United States, Italy and Spain and covered acute and convalescent phases of COVID-19. The material from the prospective study consisted of cDNA or gDNA derived from T cells, B-cell-depleted T cells, or PBMCs. Deeply sampled blood TCRbeta repertoires from subjects exposed to, actively infected with, or recovered from COVID-19 were included in the dataset. The repertoires were made available in a free public database intended to serve as a resource for research on the immune response to SARS-CoV-2. The samples were drawn from two sources: the first 160 participants of the ongoing ImmuneRACE study, and about 1,300 subjects contributed by 6 global collaborators. A de-identified subject ID, COVID-19 status, age in years and sex were almost always included in the sample metadata. Where available, HLA class I and class II types were taken from metadata supplied by the sample provider and were not determined by assay-based typing. Findings and caveats that apply to the study as a whole: Clinical and demographic metadata were provided uncurated, with the amount varying by source and participant.

TCRbeta CDR3 regions were amplified from genomic DNA by means of the immunoSEQ Assay, a bias-controlled multiplex PCR. Under the source paper's analysis protocol: The number of nucleated cells in each sample was estimated from the amplification of reference gene primers within the assay. To quantify the absolute abundance of each unique TCRbeta CDR3 rearrangement, sequence reads were collapsed and filtered. For each sample, productive Simpson clonality was calculated as the square root of Simpson's diversity index over productive rearrangements. Entries here come from immuneACCESS through TCRdb and include only in-frame sequences with V and J called. Some clones fail to appear in such tables; in the studies checked, an unresolved V gene covers under half of the shortfall, and the cause of the remainder is unknown. V, J and clone size derive from that table, while D and trimming were established from the DNA sequence. The sample table shows about 190,000 clones, and around 87% are seen once. 0.8% to 1% of the sample is held by the ten biggest clonotypes.

Another Seattle source contributed samples from volunteer blood donors who had recovered from COVID-19. The collaborating institutions used their own protocols to collect whole blood in K2EDTA tubes. For TCRbeta analysis, collaborator samples were shipped as frozen whole blood, as isolated PBMCs, or as DNA extracted from either sample type. The material sequenced was peripheral blood. The receptor comes from a woman aged 18-30 years who had recovered from COVID-19.

The CDR3 sequence is CASSIQGGRETQYF. In nucleotides, the sequence is TGTGCCAGTAGTATACAGGGTGGACGGGAGACCCAGTACTTC. The V and J genes are TRBV19 and TRBJ2-5; the D region possibly corresponds to TRBD1 (5 bases align). The CDR3 spans 14 residues, from the cysteine through the phenylalanine. Solely the CDR3 DNA is kept, with 42 bases framed from the first base. Trimming costs V 2 bases and J 5 bases, and their ends lie 12 bases apart. According to the germline V gene (reference sequence), CDR1 reads LNHDA and CDR2 reads SQIVND. With the portions outside the CDR3 filled from the reference TRBV19 and TRBJ2-5 genes, the complete variable region becomes DGGITQSPKYLFRKEGQNVTLSCEQNLNHDAMYWYRQDPGQGLRLIYYSQIVNDFQKGDIAEGYSVSREKKESFPLTVTSAQKNPTAFYLCASSIQGGRETQYFGPGTRLLVL.